This T cell receptor (beta chain) was captured by sequencing in a study of blood T cell repertoires in COVID-19. This clone was detected a few times. From germline, CDR1 is MGHRA and CDR2 YSYEKL. This CDR3 is built from 14 residues. V gave up 3 bases and J gave up 4 bases, with 9 bases separating them. Per the original methods: Cell counts per sample came from amplifying reference gene primers. Clones were read by immunoSEQ multiplex PCR, and TCRdb kept only the in-frame ones, dropping some. The V and J calls and clone size come from that table; D and trimming were worked out from the DNA. Here the sample spans over 70,000 clones, 75% to 90% being singletons.

The genes are TRBV4-1 and TRBJ2-2, with D unclear. The source of this sequence is a human donor in a cohort sampled during active COVID-19. What was sequenced was peripheral blood. CDR3 sequence reads: CASSQEPSTGELFF. CDR3 in DNA: TGCGCCAGCAGCCAGGAGCCGTCCACCGGGGAGCTGTTTTTT.